This T cell receptor beta chain appears in the sequencing data of a study of regulatory T cells in long-lasting Graves disease. From germline, CDR1 is MDHEN and CDR2 SYDVKM. V was clipped by 7 bases and J by 10 bases, with 11 bases between them. This CDR3 is built from 11 residues. Sample time point: persistent/refractory GD, antithyroid drugs over 5 years with positive TRAb. The TCR library used RNA extracted from PBMCs. Xi'an, China, was home to the endocrinology department that provided patients. Study-wide results and limits: Peripheral blood was the sole material, not thyroid tissue.

According to the study, TCR beta libraries were built with iRepertoire HTBI primers and CDR3-region Arm-PCR. Authors' methods: Across all samples, under 65 TRBV segments and more than 11 TRBJ segments were identified. TCRdb ran MiXCR on the multiplex PCR reads and lists one entry per CDR3 protein. TCRdb, not the original authors, processed these V and J calls. The table records about 660,000 distinct CDR3 sequences, 30% of them present only once. The sample holds a few counts of this clonotype. The antigen is undetermined. The starting material was peripheral blood mononuclear cells (PBMCs), obtained when the disease was refractory, from a patient treated with antithyroid drugs. The receptor comes from a female donor with Graves disease. The rearrangement uses TRBV28 and TRBJ2-4; D is unclear. The CDR3 spells CASTDESIQYF. For the CDR3, the DNA is TGTGCCAGCACGGACGAGAGTATTCAGTACTTC.